This passage covers 2 T cell receptor beta chains from one sample sequenced in a study of OX40 agonist ivuxolimab in advanced cancers. Profiling relied on immunoSEQ multiplex PCR, and the TCRdb table lists in-frame clones only, not all of them. The sample holds roughly 62,000 clones, more than 75% seen once. The sequencing here drew on CD4+ or CD8+ T cells sorted from blood, taken in a trial of the OX40 agonist ivuxolimab. Receptors were obtained from an adult with an advanced solid tumor such as melanoma, head and neck, liver or kidney cancer.

This chain joins TRBV20-1 and TRBJ2-5; D call uncertain. CDR1 is DFQATT, CDR2 SNEGSKA, per germline (reference sequence). CDR3 length: 11 residues. Deletions cut 5 bases from V and 1 base from J, with 5 bases between. CDR3 in amino acids: CSAPRQETQYF. For the CDR3, the DNA is TGCAGTGCTCCGCGCCAAGAGACCCAGTACTTC.

In its sample, this clone was seen a few times. The rearrangement joins TRBV18 to TRBJ2-5, with D tentatively TRBD1 or TRBD2 (5 bases each). The CDR3 has 15 residues. Trimming took 2 bases from V and 4 from J, leaving 14 bases between them. Germline V gives CDR1 KGHSH, CDR2 LQKENI. DNA for the CDR3: TGTGCCAGCTCACCAAACCGGGACCCCCGAGAGACCCAGTACTTC. Translating it yields CASSPNRDPRETQYF.